The 26 T cell receptor beta chains presented below share a single source sample, sequenced in a study of Graves' ophthalmopathy and Graves' hyperthyroidism. Amplifying from RNA transcripts, the study obtained TCR beta CDR3 regions. An initial RT-PCR round employing HTBI primers preceded a second-round multiplex PCR. One entry per CDR3 protein, called by TCRdb with MiXCR from the multiplex PCR reads. The sample consists of some 520,000 distinct CDR3 sequences, approximately 15% of them appearing once. The sequencing sample was made of blood. The source is a woman aged 25 to 45 with Graves' ophthalmopathy.

This clonotype was detected ten times or more. The V and J genes are TRBV6-5 and TRBJ2-7; 8 bases agree with TRBD1. CDR3 length: 14 amino acids. Trimming took 4 bases from V and 2 from J; bases not matched to a gene: 4. Germline CDR1 and CDR2: MNHEY and SVGAGI. DNA for the CDR3: TGTGCCAGCAGTTTCAACAGGGGGGCCTACGAGCAGTACTTC. It codes for CASSFNRGAYEQYF.

Ten or more counts support this clonotype. The chain is built from TRBV19 and TRBJ1-2; the match to TRBD1 covers 7 bases. This CDR3 contains 14 residues. The V gene's germline CDR1 is LNHDA and CDR2 SQIVND (reference sequence). V lost 4 bases and J lost 7; bases outside the gene matches: 9. Written as DNA, the CDR3 is TGTGCCAGTAGTACCACAGGGGCAGCTATTGGCTACACCTTC. This gives the protein CASSTTGAAIGYTF. Complete variable domain (other parts from reference TRBV19 and TRBJ1-2): DGGITQSPKYLFRKEGQNVTLSCEQNLNHDAMYWYRQDPGQGLRLIYYSQIVNDFQKGDIAEGYSVSREKKESFPLTVTSAQKNPTAFYLCASSTTGAAIGYTFGSGTRLTVV.

A note on this clonotype: A much bigger clone sits one base away, suggesting this may be a read error. This chain joins TRBV27 and TRBJ2-7; a possible D gene is TRBD1 (6 bases). Trimming pared 3 bases from V and 3 bases from J, leaving 18 bases between. Germline-derived CDR1 and CDR2 are MNHEY and SMNVEV (reference sequence). The CDR3 loop spans 16 amino acids. The CDR3 sequence: CASSFNVWTDIYEQYF. CDR3 DNA: TGTGCCAGCAGTTTTAATGTTTGGACAGACATCTACGAGCAGTACTTC.

This clonotype was detected ten times or more. The chain couples TRBV7-8 to TRBJ1-5, with no clear D. CDR1 is SGHVS, CDR2 FQNEAQ, per germline. V lost 2 bases and J lost 2, with 10 bases in between. The CDR3 contains 15 residues. CDR3 DNA: TGTGCCAGCAGCTTAATCGATGAGCGCAATCAGCCCCAGCATTTT. Translated: CASSLIDERNQPQHF.

The chain employs TRBV28 and TRBJ2-7; D perhaps matches TRBD1 (5 bases). Between the trimmed V and J ends, which lost 2 bases and 1 base, there was a span of 24 bases. The germline CDR1 and CDR2 sequences are MDHEN and SYDVKM. CDR3 size: 19 residues. The CDR3 protein is CASSLSPRLGQGGSYEQYF. CDR3 DNA: TGTGCCAGCAGTTTAAGTCCTCGTTTGGGGCAGGGTGGTTCCTACGAGCAGTACTTC. Variable domain in full (rest from reference TRBV28 and TRBJ2-7): DVKVTQSSRYLVKRTGEKVFLECVQDMDHENMFWYRQDPGLGLRLIYFSYDVKMKEKGDIPEGYSVSREKKERFSLILESASTNQTSMYLCASSLSPRLGQGGSYEQYFGPGTRLTVT.

The V gene is TRBV7-8, the J gene TRBJ2-5; 9 bases match TRBD1. Germline CDR1 SGHVS, CDR2 FQNEAQ. J was trimmed by 4 bases and V by 4 bases; bases with no gene match: 4. The CDR3 sequence is 14 residues long. The CDR3 DNA follows: TGTGCCAGCAGCTACCTGGACAGGGGAGAGACCCAGTACTTC. It codes for CASSYLDRGETQYF.

In its sample, this clonotype was seen many times. The chain has TRBV27 and TRBJ1-3, with a possible D match to TRBD1 (5 bases). Germline V lookup: CDR1 MNHEY, CDR2 SMNVEV (reference sequence). V was trimmed by 6 bases and J by 3 bases, leaving 15 bases between them. The length of the CDR3 is 15 residues. CDR3 in amino acids: CASRQDGTSGNTIYF. The CDR3 DNA sequence: TGTGCCAGCAGGCAGGACGGGACGAGTGGAAACACCATATATTTT.

There are many counts of this clonotype. V and J are TRBV6-5 and TRBJ2-7, with D hard to call. V dropped 3 bases and J dropped 0 bases, with 6 bases sitting between them. This CDR3 has 13 amino acids. Germline V gives CDR1 MNHEY, CDR2 SVGAGI. For the CDR3, the DNA is TGTGCCAGCAGTTATGACCACTCCTACGAGCAGTACTTC. As protein: CASSYDHSYEQYF.

This clonotype showed up many times. The rearrangement joins TRBV6-5 to TRBJ2-7; 13 bases line up with TRBD2. The V and J ends lost 7 bases and 12 bases, in that order; junction bases with no gene match: 9. The CDR3 runs to 13 residues. Germline V gene sequence: CDR1 MNHEY, CDR2 SVGAGI. CDR3: CASNPRTSGSMYF. Here the CDR3 DNA reads TGTGCCAGCAACCCCCGGACTAGCGGGAGTATGTACTTC.

This clonotype appeared many times. The chain employs TRBV30 and TRBJ2-7, with 10 bases fitting TRBD2. Germline assignment: CDR1 GTSNPN and CDR2 SVGIG (reference sequence). This CDR3 has 15 amino acids. Trimming at V came to 3 bases and at J to 7 bases, leaving 12 bases not matched to a gene. The CDR3 coding sequence is TGTGCCTGGAGCGGTCGGACTAGCGGATTGGGAGAGCAGTACTTC. Protein sequence: CAWSGRTSGLGEQYF.

In regard to this clonotype: It may be a read error: a sequence one base away is much more abundant. The chain carries TRBV30 and TRBJ2-7; 7 nucleotides align to TRBD2. The length of the CDR3 is 13 residues. Germline V lookup: CDR1 GTSNPN, CDR2 SVGIG (reference sequence). Trimming at V came to 3 bases and at J to 2 bases, leaving 4 bases not matched to a gene. CDR3 coding DNA: TGTGCCTGGAGCCCCGCGGGGGCCTACGAGCAGTACGTC. Its protein product is CAWSPAGAYEQYV.

This clonotype was counted at least ten times. This chain uses TRBV12-3 or TRBV12-4 with TRBJ2-7, with no clear D. Trimming removed 2 bases at V and 2 bases at J, with 13 bases between. This CDR3 spans 15 amino acids. CDR3 residues: CASSLLPDGPYEQYF. The CDR3 region has the DNA TGTGCCAGCAGTTTACTCCCGGACGGTCCCTACGAGCAGTACTTC.

The V gene is TRBV12-3 or TRBV12-4, the J gene TRBJ1-2; D is perhaps TRBD1 (6 bases). Between the trimmed V and J ends, which lost 8 bases and 6 bases, there was a span of 16 bases. The length of the CDR3 is 13 residues. The CDR3 nucleotides read TGTGCCAGCCTAGGGCAGGGGAGTCATGGCTACACCTTC. It translates to CASLGQGSHGYTF.

The chain joins TRBV27 to TRBJ2-7, with 9 bases that match TRBD1. Looked up from germline, CDR1 is MNHEY and CDR2 is SMNVEV (reference sequence). V shed 5 bases and J 3 bases; nucleotides not matched to a gene: 8. The CDR3 sequence is 15 residues long. The CDR3 here is CASSPLPGQGYEQYF. The CDR3 coding sequence is TGTGCCAGCAGTCCCCTACCGGGACAGGGCTACGAGCAGTACTTC.

Regarding this clonotype: A much larger clone lies a single base off, so this may be a read error. The chain couples TRBV11-2 to TRBJ2-5, with 9 bases matching TRBD1. In germline, CDR1 is SGHAT, CDR2 FQNNGV. The CDR3 is made up of 16 amino acids. The CDR3 is CASILSRTGVGSTQYF. The CDR3 nucleotides are TGTGCCAGCATCTTATCAAGGACAGGGGTCGGTTCGACCCAGTACTTC. The full variable domain, rest sourced from reference TRBV11-2 and TRBJ2-5, is EAGVAQSPRYKIIEKRQSVAFWCNPISGHATLYWYQQILGQGPKLLIQFQNNGVVDDSQLPKDRFSAERLKGVDSTLKIQPAKLEDSAVYLCASILSRTGVGSTQYFGPGTRLLVL.

Turning to this clonotype: A much larger clone sits a single nucleotide away, making a read error possible. The chain has TRBV6-5 and TRBJ2-5, with a possible D match to TRBD2 (7 bases). The CDR3 runs to 16 residues. Germline loops: CDR1 MNHEY, CDR2 SVGAGI. The CDR3 loop reads CASSYLPRGGQETEYF. In nucleotides, the CDR3 is TGTGCCAGCAGTTACCTACCTAGGGGGGGCCAAGAGACCGAGTACTTC.

The chain couples TRBV6-4 to TRBJ2-7, with a tentative D call TRBD1 (5 bases). The germline V and J ends were trimmed by 2 bases and 2 bases, with 7 bases remaining between them. Germline CDR1 reads MRHNA; CDR2 reads SNTAGT. The CDR3 covers 13 residues. The DNA for the CDR3 is TGTGCCAGCAGTGACGGGGCTACCTACGAGCAGTACTTC. It encodes CASSDGATYEQYF.

This clonotype was counted between two and nine times. At one end, the junction sequence differs from germline, possibly due to a read error. J is TRBJ2-7 and V is TRBV6-1; D is uncertain. The CDR3 has 13 residues. In germline, CDR1 is MNHNS, CDR2 SASEGT. This CDR3 reads CASSDVGYDDQYF. The CDR3 coding sequence is TGTGCCAGCAGCGATGTAGGGTACGACGATCAGTACTTC.

This clonotype appeared a few times. This chain's CDR3 is CASSLEEGYEQYF. The CDR3 coding sequence is TGCGCCAGCAGCTTGGAAGAGGGTTACGAGCAGTACTTC. The chain combines TRBV5-1 with TRBJ2-7; D possibly corresponds to TRBD2 (5 bases). There are 13 residues in the CDR3. V lost 0 bases, J lost 4 bases, and 8 bases lay in between. The germline V gene encodes CDR1 SGHRS and CDR2 YFSETQ.

This clonotype was seen many times. This chain uses TRBV29-1 with TRBJ1-5; tentatively, D is TRBD1 (5 bases). Germline V lookup: CDR1 SQVTM, CDR2 ANQGSEA. V shed 4 bases and J shed 4 bases, with 11 bases lying between them. The CDR3 totals 13 residues. The DNA for the CDR3 is TGCAGCGTTGGGGTTTCAGGGAATCAGCCCCAGCATTTT. This gives the protein CSVGVSGNQPQHF.

This clonotype occurred many times. This sequence joins TRBV11-2 and TRBJ2-7; D gene uncertain. The V end lost 1 base, the J end lost 4 bases, and 11 bases lay between the germline ends. Looked up from germline, CDR1 is SGHAT and CDR2 is FQNNGV. There are 14 residues in the CDR3. CDR3 DNA: TGTGCCAGCAGCTTAGGCGGCACAAGTTACGAGCAGTACTTC. Translating gives CASSLGGTSYEQYF.

Ten or more counts support this clonotype. The chain combines TRBV29-1 with TRBJ1-1, with 8 positions matching TRBD1. V lost 5 bases to trimming and J lost 5 bases; unmatched junction nucleotides: 13. CDR1 and CDR2 (germline): SQVTM, ANQGSEA. The length of the CDR3 is 15 residues. In nucleotides, the CDR3 is TGCAGCGTTCTTTATGGACAGGGTCGCTTGACTGAAGCTTTCTTT. Amino acids: CSVLYGQGRLTEAFF. Full variable domain (outside the CDR3, taken from reference TRBV29-1 and TRBJ1-1): SAVISQKPSRDICQRGTSLTIQCQVDSQVTMMFWYRQQPGQSLTLIATANQGSEATYESGFVIDKFPISRPNLTFSTLTVSNMSPEDSSIYLCSVLYGQGRLTEAFFGQGTRLTVV.

This clonotype was found many times. This rearrangement joins TRBV5-1 to TRBJ2-7; D unclear. The V end was cut by 1 base, the J end by 5 bases, with 13 bases between. CDR3 length equals 14 residues. Germline V lookup: CDR1 SGHRS, CDR2 YFSETQ. CDR3 coding DNA: TGCGCCAGCAGCTTGTTAACAGTTTCCCACGAGCAGTACTTC. Residues: CASSLLTVSHEQYF.

This clonotype was observed at least ten times. The chain recombines TRBV7-2 with TRBJ1-2; TRBD1 agrees at 7 bases. V was pared by 4 bases and J by 2 bases, with 7 bases of the junction left unmatched. The CDR3 has 15 residues. CDR1 is SGHTA, CDR2 FQGNSA, per germline. This CDR3 reads CASSYRQGRNYGYTF. Written as DNA, the CDR3 is TGTGCCAGCAGCTACAGACAGGGAAGGAACTATGGCTACACCTTC.

Ten or more counts support this clonotype. V usage is TRBV28 and J usage is TRBJ2-2; the D is unclear. The ends were cut back, 3 bases at V and 2 bases at J, with 7 bases in the middle. CDR3 size: 14 residues. Germline V lookup: CDR1 MDHEN, CDR2 SYDVKM. The CDR3 protein is CASSFRLNTGELFF. The DNA of the CDR3 is TGTGCCAGCAGTTTCCGGCTCAACACCGGGGAGCTGTTTTTT.

This clonotype has ten or more counts. The chain couples TRBV27 to TRBJ2-7; 9 nucleotides match TRBD2. The CDR3 runs 14 residues. J lost 4 bases, V lost 4 bases, and 5 bases had no gene match. CDR1 is MNHEY, CDR2 SMNVEV, per germline (reference sequence). The CDR3 spells CASSSGGGAYEQYF. CDR3 in DNA: TGTGCCAGCAGTTCGGGCGGGGGGGCGTACGAGCAGTACTTC.